Listed below are T cell receptor beta chains from one sample, sequenced in a study of CD8+CD57+ T cells in acquired aplastic anemia. TCRdb analysed the reads with MiXCR anew, one entry per CDR3 protein. The table shows approximately 65,000 distinct CDR3 sequences, with less than 65% occurring only once. The sequencing input was sorted CD4+, CD8+, or CD8+CD57+ T cells (not recorded which) from PBMCs. The receptors derive from a human donor in good health, serving as a control. The CDR3 runs from the conserved cysteine through the conserved F or W. D genes are given only for firm matches. Expanded clones get a size class; other rows say once, few or many, or leave the size out.

j_gene | d_gene | abundance | v_gene | CDR3nt | CDR3aa
TRBJ1-2 | TRBD1 | few | TRBV3-1 | TGTGCCAGCAGCCAAGTCGGGACAGTCACCTTC | CASSQVGTVTF
TRBJ2-7 | TRBD1 | - | TRBV20-1 | TGCAGTGCTAGACCCCGGGACAGGGCCTACGAGCAGTACTTC | CSARPRDRAYEQYF
TRBJ2-7 | TRBD2 | - | TRBV10-1 | TGCGCCAGCAGCTTACTCCTAGCGGGAGCGTACGAGCAGTACTTC | CASSLLLAGAYEQYF
TRBJ1-1 | TRBD1 | once | TRBV5-1 | TGCGCCAGCAGCTGGACAGGGGTCTCTGGAAACACTGAAGCTTTCTTT | CASSWTGVSGNTEAFF
TRBJ2-2 | - | - | TRBV3-1 | TGTGCCAGCAGCCAAGAATCCCCTTCTGGCCCCGGGGGGCTGTTTTTT | CASSQESPSGPGGLFF
TRBJ2-1 | TRBD2 | - | TRBV20-1 | TGCAGTGCTTACGGGGCGGGAGGGGACAATGAGCAGTTCTTC | CSAYGAGGDNEQFF
TRBJ2-1 | TRBD1 | - | TRBV20-1 | TGCAGTGCTAGGGACAGGGGAGACAATGAGCAGTTCTTC | CSARDRGDNEQFF
TRBJ1-5 | TRBD1 | - | TRBV9 | TGTGCCAGCAGCGTAGAAGGGGGCTTCAATCAGCCCCAGCATTTT | CASSVEGGFNQPQHF
TRBJ1-4 | TRBD1 | many | TRBV5-5 | TGTGCCAGCAGCTTGGGAGCGGAACAGGGGGTTAAAAAACTGTTTTTT | CASSLGAEQGVKKLFF
TRBJ1-2 | - | - | TRBV25-1 | TGTGCCAGCAGTGAATGGGGAGGGCTCCATGGCTACACCTTC | CASSEWGGLHGYTF
TRBJ2-4 | TRBD2 | many | TRBV28 | TGTGCCAGCAGTTTAAGGACTAGCATTCAGTACTTC | CASSLRTSIQYF
TRBJ2-3 | - | - | TRBV19 | TGTGCCAGTAGTAGTCAGGGACCCGTTGCGGATACGCAGTATTTT | CASSSQGPVADTQYF
TRBJ2-5 | - | many | TRBV7-9 | TGTGCCAGCAGATCTTCAGGGTCCCAACCCCAAGAGACCCAGTACTTC | CASRSSGSQPQETQYF
TRBJ1-4 | TRBD1 | - | TRBV7-7 | TGTGCCAGCAGGGGGGCAGGGGGGAATGAAAAACTGTTTTTT | CASRGAGGNEKLFF
TRBJ2-1 | - | few | TRBV27 | TGTGCCAGTGCGGCCGGGGGAACTAATTACAATGAGCAGTTCTTC | CASAAGGTNYNEQFF
TRBJ1-6 | - | - | TRBV11-2 | TGTGCCAGCAGCTTAGGAGGCGCGGCCACTAATTCACCCCTCCACTTT | CASSLGGAATNSPLHF
TRBJ2-1 | - | medium-sized | TRBV2 | TGTGCCAGCAGTGAATTCCAACCGAGTCCGTTCTTC | CASSEFQPSPFF
TRBJ2-3 | - | once | TRBV9 | TGTGCCAGCAGCGTAGTTTCAGATACGCAGTATTTT | CASSVVSDTQYF
TRBJ2-5 | - | - | TRBV9 | TGTGCCAGCAGCCCCAGGGATGGGTCGACCGGAGAGACCCAGTACTTC | CASSPRDGSTGETQYF
TRBJ2-1 | TRBD2 | - | TRBV15 | TGTGCCACCAGCAGACTCCGTACTAGCGGGAGGGGTGAGACTGAGCAGTTCTTC | CATSRLRTSGRGETEQFF
TRBJ1-1 | TRBD1 | - | TRBV25-1 | TGTGCCAGCAGTGTTACAGGGGGCAGGACTGAAGCTTTCTTT | CASSVTGGRTEAFF
TRBJ1-1 | - | many | TRBV30 | TGTGCCTGGAGTGTATCCCGGAACACTGAAGCTTTCTTT | CAWSVSRNTEAFF
TRBJ1-5 | TRBD1 | - | TRBV2 | TGTGCCAGCAGTGACGGCAGGGGGAAGACCCAGCATTTT | CASSDGRGKTQHF